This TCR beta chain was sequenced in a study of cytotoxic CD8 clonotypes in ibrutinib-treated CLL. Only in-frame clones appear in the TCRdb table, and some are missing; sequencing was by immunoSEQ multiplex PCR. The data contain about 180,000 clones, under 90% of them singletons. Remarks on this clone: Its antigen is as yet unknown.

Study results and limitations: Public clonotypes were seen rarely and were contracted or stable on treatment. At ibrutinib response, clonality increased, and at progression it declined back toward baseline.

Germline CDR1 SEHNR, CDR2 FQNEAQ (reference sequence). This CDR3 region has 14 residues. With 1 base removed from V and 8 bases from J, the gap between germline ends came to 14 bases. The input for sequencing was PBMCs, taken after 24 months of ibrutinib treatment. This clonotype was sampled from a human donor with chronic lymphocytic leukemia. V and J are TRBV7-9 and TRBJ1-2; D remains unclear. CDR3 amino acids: CASSLDRREHGYTF. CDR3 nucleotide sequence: TGTGCCAGCAGCTTAGATCGTAGGGAACACGGCTACACCTTC.